Listed below are T cell receptor beta chains from one sample, sequenced in a study of T-cell reconstitution after alpha-beta-depleted transplantation in children. A single record per CDR3 protein comes from TCRdb applying MiXCR to the PCR reads. The sample includes 420,000 or so distinct CDR3 sequences, around 9.9% of them seen just once. The specimen comprised PBMCs from the stem cell graft donor, sampled from the stem cell graft. The receptor set was obtained from a human donor who donated a stem cell graft to a child with acute myeloid leukemia. CDR3s leave out the opening cysteine and the closing phenylalanine or tryptophan. Fields, in order: J gene, clone size, V gene, CDR3 protein. The size of a clone is reported for some rows only, either as once, few or many, or as a class for expanded clones.

J: TRBJ1-5
size: .
V: TRBV12-3/TRBV12-4
CDR3: ASSKGQSNQPQH

J: TRBJ2-2
size: few
V: TRBV5-1
CDR3: ASSTGHGNTGELF

J: TRBJ2-7
size: .
V: TRBV20-1
CDR3: SAKNPGVSGEGQNEQY

J: TRBJ2-3
size: few
V: TRBV29-1
CDR3: SVHSTGGPLSQY

J: TRBJ2-1
size: .
V: TRBV28
CDR3: ASTLPGAGNEQF

J: TRBJ2-2
size: few
V: TRBV27
CDR3: ASSEGTYTGELF

J: TRBJ2-3
size: few
V: TRBV20-1
CDR3: SAGTQY

J: TRBJ2-5
size: many
V: TRBV7-2
CDR3: ASSLSPLQETQY

J: TRBJ1-1
size: few
V: TRBV19
CDR3: ASSIRGRSADTEAF

J: TRBJ2-3
size: .
V: TRBV20-1
CDR3: SATLVGETDTQY

J: TRBJ2-3
size: .
V: TRBV6-2/TRBV6-3
CDR3: ASSSTSGRASDTQY

J: TRBJ2-2
size: many
V: TRBV29-1
CDR3: SAWPSGRRDGELF

J: TRBJ2-1
size: many
V: TRBV9
CDR3: ASSAWIEDEQF

J: TRBJ1-2
size: .
V: TRBV15
CDR3: ATSMARAYGYT

J: TRBJ1-6
size: .
V: TRBV11-3
CDR3: ASSLWAGGISYNSPLH

J: TRBJ2-7
size: .
V: TRBV20-1
CDR3: SARARRQREISYEQY

J: TRBJ2-5
size: .
V: TRBV29-1
CDR3: SITGTGPAETQY

J: TRBJ2-6
size: .
V: TRBV11-2
CDR3: ASTRGTSGFKGANVLT

J: TRBJ1-1
size: .
V: TRBV20-1
CDR3: SARDYGGMNTEAF

J: TRBJ2-3
size: many
V: TRBV12-3/TRBV12-4
CDR3: ASSFSVGTQY

J: TRBJ1-1
size: .
V: TRBV20-1
CDR3: RARWNMNTEAF

J: TRBJ2-3
size: .
V: TRBV20-1
CDR3: SARDGTGDTDTQY

J: TRBJ2-3
size: few
V: TRBV11-3
CDR3: ASSPGRSSTDTQY

J: TRBJ2-6
size: few
V: TRBV12-3/TRBV12-4
CDR3: ASIEWAAGANVLT

J: TRBJ2-1
size: few
V: TRBV11-3
CDR3: ASSLRSSDEQF

J: TRBJ1-6
size: few
V: TRBV25-1
CDR3: ASRAGDNSPLH

J: TRBJ1-2
size: few
V: TRBV12-3/TRBV12-4
CDR3: ASSPRDISNYGYT

J: TRBJ1-4
size: few
V: TRBV20-1
CDR3: SARDLGGTNEKLF

J: TRBJ2-1
size: .
V: TRBV12-3/TRBV12-4
CDR3: ASSSRGRLAAYNEQF

J: TRBJ2-1
size: .
V: TRBV7-6
CDR3: ASSDGTSGYNEQF

J: TRBJ1-1
size: few
V: TRBV20-1
CDR3: SAPTGLNTEAF

J: TRBJ1-5
size: .
V: TRBV4-2
CDR3: ATRGREDQPQH

J: TRBJ1-3
size: few
V: TRBV6-1
CDR3: ASRRDRFSGNTIY

J: TRBJ1-4
size: few
V: TRBV18
CDR3: ASSPPGADNEKLF

J: TRBJ2-7
size: .
V: TRBV7-2
CDR3: ASSYGSGGYEQY

J: TRBJ2-1
size: many
V: TRBV5-1
CDR3: ASSFTGRADEQF

J: TRBJ1-4
size: few
V: TRBV9
CDR3: ASSLEGAANEKLF

J: TRBJ2-5
size: .
V: TRBV12-3/TRBV12-4
CDR3: ASRVSARVGPSGETQY

J: TRBJ2-3
size: .
V: TRBV20-1
CDR3: SASPGVATDTQY

J: TRBJ2-7
size: many
V: TRBV20-1
CDR3: SARGGSWNYEQY

J: TRBJ2-2
size: many
V: TRBV5-5
CDR3: ASSSQGLNTGELF

J: TRBJ2-5
size: many
V: TRBV5-8
CDR3: ASSLALAGHQETQY

J: TRBJ2-1
size: few
V: TRBV11-3
CDR3: ASSLGGAGFDNEQF